These T cell receptor beta chains were read from a single sample in a study of read filtering for tumor transcriptome and immune sequencing. Each CDR3 protein is one row after TCRdb ran MiXCR on the reads. The profile covers 25,000 to 35,000 distinct CDR3 sequences, with around an eighth appearing a single time and over 35% taken by the ten largest. The sequenced material came from a population of CD138-negative cells sorted from bone marrow. These receptors all stem from a donor aged 40 or older with multiple myeloma. Both conserved end residues are part of each CDR3. A D gene is named only where the DNA matches it firmly. Clone size is shown for a subset of rows, as once, few, many or a class of expanded clone.

j_call clone_size v_call d_call cdr3_nt cdr3_aa
TRBJ1-5 many TRBV19 - TGTGCCAGTACGCCTTTCCTTAGCAATCAGCCCCAGCATTTT CASTPFLSNQPQHF
TRBJ1-1 few TRBV5-4 - TGTGCCAGCAGCGTGAGAGGGCTGAACACTGAAGCTTTCTTT CASSVRGLNTEAFF
TRBJ1-1 many TRBV12-3/TRBV12-4 - TGTGCCAGCAGTTTGCAGCCGACGGTGAACACTGAAGCTTTCTTT CASSLQPTVNTEAFF
TRBJ2-1 many TRBV19 - TGTGCCAGTAAGGTGGACACAGGGTTTGATGGTAATGAGCAGTTCTTC CASKVDTGFDGNEQFF
TRBJ2-3 many TRBV11-2 TRBD2 TGTGCCAGCAGCTTAGATCGGGTTAGCGGGAGAAGGGAAACGCAGTATTTT CASSLDRVSGRRETQYF
TRBJ1-5 many TRBV20-1 TRBD1 TGCAGTGCTAGAGAACGGCATTTATGGGACAGGGCCAATCAGCCCCAGCATTTT CSARERHLWDRANQPQHF
TRBJ2-2 many TRBV9 - TGTGCCAGCAGCGCCCTGGGGGGGCAGGCCGGGGAGCTGTTTTTT CASSALGGQAGELFF
TRBJ2-1 many TRBV19 - TGTGTCAGTACCCCGAGGGAAGCCCCTAATGAGCAGTTCTTC CVSTPREAPNEQFF
TRBJ2-1 many TRBV3-1 TRBD2 TGTGCCAGCAGCCCAGGCAGTGGCGGGAGATTAGGCAATGAGCAGTTCTTC CASSPGSGGRLGNEQFF
TRBJ1-1 many TRBV30 - TGTGCCTGGAGTGTAAGCAGGGCGTGGAACACTGAAGCTTTCTTT CAWSVSRAWNTEAFF
TRBJ2-1 many TRBV18 - TGTGCCAGCTCACAGCTCGGCTACAATGAGCAGTTCTTC CASSQLGYNEQFF
TRBJ1-1 - TRBV10-3 - TGTGCCATCGCCTCGGGGTTGAACACTGAAGCTTTCTTT CAIASGLNTEAFF
TRBJ2-5 many TRBV11-3 - TGTGCCAGCAGCTACGTCGGGGAAGAGACCCAGTACTTC CASSYVGEETQYF
TRBJ2-3 many TRBV7-9 - TGTGCCAGCAGCTTCTATGGAACTAGCCCGGAGCAGTATTTT CASSFYGTSPEQYF
TRBJ2-1 medium-sized TRBV29-1 - TGCAGCGTTGAAAGCCTCCGTAACAATGAGCAGTTCTTC CSVESLRNNEQFF
TRBJ2-3 - TRBV4-2 - TGTGCCAGCAGCCAAGCGGGGCGGCGGCGCACAGATACGCAGTATTTT CASSQAGRRRTDTQYF
TRBJ1-1 - TRBV3-1 TRBD1 TGTGCCAGCAGCCCACGAAACAGGGGGGATAGCACTGAAGCTTTCTTT CASSPRNRGDSTEAFF
TRBJ2-7 many TRBV3-1 - TGTGCCAGCAGCCAAGATCTGGTCGTCTACGAGCAGTACTTC CASSQDLVVYEQYF
TRBJ2-3 - TRBV18 - TGTGCCAGCTCACCACCCACCACAGATACGCAGTATTTT CASSPPTTDTQYF
TRBJ2-1 once TRBV5-5 - TGTGCTAGCAGCACATCCGGGACATACAATGAGCAGTTCTTC CASSTSGTYNEQFF
TRBJ2-1 - TRBV7-8 TRBD2 TGTGCCAGCAGCTTAATCGGGAGGAGCTCCTACAATGAGCAGTTCTTC CASSLIGRSSYNEQFF
TRBJ2-5 many TRBV2 - TGTGCCAGCAGGGTCGGTAGGGAAGAGACCCAGTACTTC CASRVGREETQYF
TRBJ2-1 once TRBV7-9 - TGTGCCAGCAGCTTTCAAGACCGAGCGTACTTC CASSFQDRAYF
TRBJ2-1 - TRBV29-1 - TGCGGCCCGTGGACCCGGGGCTCCTACAATGAGCAGTTCTTC CGPWTRGSYNEQFF
TRBJ2-3 many TRBV20-1 TRBD2 TGCAGTGCCGGTAGCGGGAATCTACTCGGAGATACGCAGTATTTT CSAGSGNLLGDTQYF
TRBJ2-3 many TRBV7-9 TRBD1 TGTGCCAGCAGCGACACAGGGGCAAGAGATACGCAGTATTTT CASSDTGARDTQYF
TRBJ2-1 many TRBV9 - TGTGCCAGCAGCGTATTTGTGGGAAATGAGCAGTTCTTC CASSVFVGNEQFF
TRBJ2-1 many TRBV2 - TGTGCCAGCAGTGAAAGGGGGGCGTGGAATGAGCAGTTCTTC CASSERGAWNEQFF
TRBJ2-5 few TRBV7-8 TRBD2 TGTGCCAGCAGTCTAGCGGGAGTCGGTGAGACCCGGTACTTC CASSLAGVGETRYF
TRBJ2-2 many TRBV29-1 - TGCAGCGCCTCAACCACAGGACTTACATCGAACACCGGGGAGCTGTTTTTT CSASTTGLTSNTGELFF
TRBJ2-5 many TRBV4-1 TRBD2 TGCGCCAGCAGCCAAGGGGAGCTAGCGGGAGCCACGAGGACCCAGTACTTC CASSQGELAGATRTQYF
TRBJ2-2 many TRBV29-1 - TGCAGCGCTAGAGCGGAGGCGAACACCGGGGAGCTGTTTTTT CSARAEANTGELFF
TRBJ2-3 many TRBV28 - TGTGCCAGCTGGGGCGGCAGCACAGATACGCAGTATTTT CASWGGSTDTQYF
TRBJ2-3 many TRBV12-3/TRBV12-4 TRBD2 TGTGCCAGCAGTTTGGGACTAGCGAGCACAGATACGCAGTATTTT CASSLGLASTDTQYF
TRBJ2-3 many TRBV24-1 TRBD2 TGTGCCACCAGTGATTTGGAGGGAGGGGTTACAGATACGCAGTATTTT CATSDLEGGVTDTQYF
TRBJ1-5 many TRBV20-1 - TGCAGTGCTAGAGATTTGGAGGGGAGGGTAAGCAATCAGCCCCAGCATTTT CSARDLEGRVSNQPQHF
TRBJ2-7 medium-sized TRBV5-1 - TGTGCCAGCAGCTTGGAGCTGGCCAACTACGAGCAGTACTTC CASSLELANYEQYF
TRBJ1-2 few TRBV28 - TGTGCCAGCACCACCGGACAGAGGATATATGGCTACACCTTC CASTTGQRIYGYTF
TRBJ2-5 many TRBV6-1 - TGTGCCAGCAACAATCGGGACCAAGAGACCCAGTACTTC CASNNRDQETQYF
TRBJ1-4 many TRBV15 TRBD1 TGTGCCACCAGCAGAGATTCCCTCGGACAGGGCGCAGGGGAAAAACTGTTTTTT CATSRDSLGQGAGEKLFF
TRBJ2-5 few TRBV27 - TGTGCCACCTCGAAAGGTCACTACGGAGAGACCCAGTACTTC CATSKGHYGETQYF
TRBJ2-1 many TRBV13 TRBD2 TGTGCCAGCAGCATTAGCGGGAGGGCCTGGGATGAGCAGTTCTTC CASSISGRAWDEQFF
TRBJ1-6 many TRBV30 - TGTGCCTGGAGTGTAATAGAGACCTTAGATTCACCCCTCCACTTT CAWSVIETLDSPLHF
TRBJ2-7 many TRBV12-3/TRBV12-4 - TGTGCCAGCTCCGGCCGCGAGCAGTACTTC CASSGREQYF
TRBJ1-1 - TRBV5-5 - TGTGCCAGCAGCGCCGGGGGACTCACTGAAGCTTTCTTT CASSAGGLTEAFF
TRBJ2-2 few TRBV5-1 TRBD2 TGCGCCAGCAGCTTGGCGGCTAGCGGACACACCGGGGAGCTGTTTTTT CASSLAASGHTGELFF